This T cell receptor (beta chain) was captured by sequencing in a study of human T cells and chemical hapten exposure. Overall study: The patient population, which was mostly female, had alopecia areata, totalis or universalis. General study findings and limits: Large CDR3 similarity clusters arose significantly more often from expanded TCRs than from controls. With DPC sensitization, TCRs exceeding 1 in 1000 frequency showed no change.

In the case of this clonotype: What it binds is not known.

A single record per CDR3 protein comes from TCRdb applying MiXCR to the RACE reads. The data hold some 350,000 distinct CDR3 sequences, with just under 6.5% observed a single time. Regarding time point: patch test 2, 6 weeks after DPC sensitization. The treatment is: therapeutic diphenylcyclopropenone sensitization with weekly scalp DPC. The length of the CDR3 is 16 residues. V shed 2 bases and J shed 3 bases, with 16 bases lying between them. Germline CDR1 MNHEY, CDR2 SVGAGI. The sequencing here drew on whole blood, taken in connection with sensitization to the hapten diphenylcyclopropenone (DPC). This sequence joins TRBV6-5 and TRBJ1-1, with D perhaps TRBD1 (6 bases). This TCR was recovered from a woman aged 18-29 years with alopecia areata. Some clones in this sample may be carry-over from other donors' samples. CDR3 coding DNA: TGTGCCAGCAGTTACGAGGTCGGGGGCGCGGACACTGAAGCTTTCTTT. Translating it yields CASSYEVGGADTEAFF.